This T cell receptor beta chain was identified during a study of OX40 agonist ivuxolimab in advanced cancers. Study-wide background: Ivuxolimab is an agonistic anti-OX40 (CD134) antibody, and patients were treated with it. People in dose escalation had one of these cancers: hepatocellular carcinoma, melanoma, renal cell or head and neck cancer.

This clone was counted many times. The assay was immunoSEQ multiplex PCR, and TCRdb's table has in-frame clones only and misses some. The profile shows under 90,000 clones, 83% of them singletons. The CDR3 is 14 amino acids. In germline, CDR1 is SGHRS, CDR2 YFSETQ. V was cut by 0 bases and J by 4 bases, with 10 bases left in between. The TCR sequence derives from an adult with an advanced solid tumor such as melanoma, head and neck, liver or kidney cancer. The sequences come from CD4+ or CD8+ T cells sorted from blood, collected in a trial of the OX40 agonist ivuxolimab. The chain joins TRBV5-1 to TRBJ2-5, with TRBD1 as a possible D gene (6 bases). The CDR3 region has the DNA TGCGCCAGCAGCTTGGATATCAGGGGAGAGACCCAGTACTTC. Translation: CASSLDIRGETQYF.